This passage covers 16 T cell receptor beta chains from one sample sequenced in a study of neoadjuvant anti-PD-1 for oral cavity cancer. Time point given: after neoadjuvant nivolumab, at surgical resection. Clones were sequenced by immunoSEQ multiplex PCR, and TCRdb holds only the in-frame ones, with some missing. The sample has 55,000 to 75,000 clones, approximately 87% seen once; the top ten hold approximately 2.8%. Sequencing used PBMCs, obtained after nivolumab (anti-PD-1) treatment. These TCRs come from a person aged 40 to 85 with oral cavity squamous cell carcinoma.

The chain carries TRBV5-1 and TRBJ2-1; 13 nucleotides line up with TRBD2. Germline-derived CDR1 and CDR2 are SGHRS and YFSETQ. Losses at the gene ends were 4 bases for V and 9 bases for J; bases not matched to a gene: 7. The CDR3 spans 15 residues. CDR3 sequence reads: CASSAGLAGVGEQFF. Written as DNA, the CDR3 is TGCGCCAGCAGCGCCGGACTAGCGGGAGTAGGTGAGCAGTTCTTC.

The V call is TRBV7-7, the J call TRBJ2-2; a possible D gene is TRBD2 (6 bases). V gave up 5 bases and J gave up 4 bases, with 11 bases separating them. There are 14 residues in the CDR3. The germline gives CDR1 SSHAT, CDR2 FNYEAQ (reference sequence). CDR3 in DNA: TGTGCCAGCAGCCGGGCGGGATCCACCGGGGAGCTGTTTTTT. It yields the protein CASSRAGSTGELFF.

This rearrangement joins TRBV27 to TRBJ2-5, with 11 bases aligning to TRBD2. There are 17 residues in the CDR3. V shed 4 bases, J shed 2 bases, and the junction held 9 bases outside the gene matches. Germline CDR1 is MNHEY and CDR2 is SMNVEV (reference sequence). DNA of the CDR3: TGTGCCAGCAGTTCCCCCTTAGCGGGAGGGGGGCAAGAGACCCAGTACTTC. Translated: CASSSPLAGGGQETQYF.

The J gene is TRBJ1-1, the V gene TRBV6-5; D gene ambiguous. The CDR3 contains 15 residues. Germline loops: CDR1 MNHEY, CDR2 SVGAGI. Between the trimmed V and J ends, which lost 5 bases and 5 bases, there was a span of 18 bases. The CDR3 DNA follows: TGTGCCAGCAGTGCCCGAGAACCGTTTGGGACTGAAGCTTTCTTT. It codes for CASSAREPFGTEAFF.

The CDR3 nucleotides read TGTGCAAGTCTCCTACCTAGCATAGGTACAGATACGCAGTATTTT. It codes for CASLLPSIGTDTQYF. The rearrangement links TRBV12-2 to TRBJ2-3; the table's D call TRBD2 went unverified against the DNA. TRBV12-2 is a listed pseudogene. The CDR3 runs to 15 residues.

The rearrangement links TRBV11-1 to TRBJ2-7; no clear D. Germline CDR1 reads SGHAT; CDR2 reads FQDESV (reference sequence). V was pared by 2 bases and J by 0 bases, with 2 bases between. The CDR3 covers 12 residues. Here the CDR3 DNA reads TGTGCCAGCAGCTTATCCTCCTACGAGCAGTACTTC. Translated: CASSLSSYEQYF.

In this sample, this clone turned up a few times. V and J are TRBV4-1 and TRBJ1-2; no firm D call. Germline V gene data show CDR1 as MGHRA and CDR2 as YSYEKL. V gave up 0 bases and J gave up 1 base, with 9 bases separating them. The CDR3 length is 15 residues. The CDR3 sequence is CASSQEEGINYGYTF. In DNA, the CDR3 is TGCGCCAGCAGCCAAGAGGAGGGCATTAACTATGGCTACACCTTC.

The chain employs TRBV5-6 and TRBJ1-2; possible D gene TRBD1, 6 bases. Germline V CDR1 and CDR2: SGHDT, YYEEEE. CDR3 size: 12 residues. V was shortened by 0 bases and J by 6 bases, with 6 bases between the two germline ends. For the CDR3, the DNA is TGTGCCAGCAGCTTGGACAGGGATGGCTACACCTTC. Translating gives CASSLDRDGYTF.

This chain uses TRBV2 with TRBJ2-3; TRBD2 is a possible D gene (5 bases). Germline lookup yields CDR1 SNHLY and CDR2 FYNNEI. The germline V and J ends were trimmed by 7 bases and 2 bases, with 13 bases remaining between them. CDR3 size: 14 residues. CDR3 nucleotides: TGTGCCAGCACTAGTGGAGGTTTCACAGATACGCAGTATTTT. Encoded protein: CASTSGGFTDTQYF.

The V gene is TRBV13, the J gene TRBJ2-7; perhaps TRBD2 as D (5 bases). This CDR3 has 14 amino acids. Germline V gene data show CDR1 as PRHDT and CDR2 as FYEKMQ (reference sequence). The V end was cut by 5 bases, the J end by 5 bases, with 16 bases between. CDR3 DNA sequence: TGTGCCAGCAGCCCTAGCTGGGGTTTCCACGAGCAGTACTTC. It encodes CASSPSWGFHEQYF.

This chain uses TRBV5-4 with TRBJ2-3; D remains ambiguous. The CDR3 runs 13 residues. V dropped 2 bases and J dropped 2 bases, with 6 bases sitting between them. Looked up from germline, CDR1 is SGHNT and CDR2 is YYREEE (reference sequence). In nucleotides, the CDR3 is TGTGCCAGCAGCTTTCTCCTCACAGATACGCAGTATTTT. Translation: CASSFLLTDTQYF.

The chain combines TRBV7-9 with TRBJ2-1; either TRBD1 or TRBD2 may supply D (6 bases each). The CDR3 sequence is 15 residues long. V was shortened by 2 bases and J by 6 bases, with 14 bases between the two germline ends. Germline CDR1 SEHNR, CDR2 FQNEAQ (reference sequence). CDR3 coding DNA: TGTGCCAGCAGCTTATGGATATCGGGGGCCAATGAGCAGTTCTTC. Its translation: CASSLWISGANEQFF.

The chain recombines TRBV7-9 with TRBJ2-3; 7 nucleotides match TRBD2. CDR1 and CDR2 from the germline V gene are SEHNR and FQNEAQ (reference sequence). This CDR3 has 14 amino acids. V dropped 3 bases and J dropped 2; count of bases not matched to a gene: 2. CDR3 coding DNA: TGTGCCAGCAGCTTGGGACTATCCACAGATACGCAGTATTTT. Residues: CASSLGLSTDTQYF.

The J gene is TRBJ2-7, the V gene TRBV27; TRBD2 agrees at 12 bases. CDR1 and CDR2 (germline): MNHEY, SMNVEV (reference sequence). There are 16 residues in the CDR3. V lost 7 bases and J lost 3; bases outside the gene matches: 10. Written as DNA, the CDR3 is TGTGCCAGCACCTCCCTAGCGGGAGGGATTCACTACGAGCAGTACTTC. The encoded protein is CASTSLAGGIHYEQYF.

V is TRBV11-2 and J is TRBJ2-2; the D is unclear. Germline CDR1 SGHAT, CDR2 FQNNGV. V was clipped by 7 bases and J by 1 base, with 16 bases between them. The CDR3 contains 16 residues. The CDR3 nucleotides are TGTGCCAGCAAGCTTGGGTGGCGGAGGAACACCGGGGAGCTGTTTTTT. Protein: CASKLGWRRNTGELFF. Filled out from reference TRBV11-2 and TRBJ2-2, the complete variable domain reads EAGVAQSPRYKIIEKRQSVAFWCNPISGHATLYWYQQILGQGPKLLIQFQNNGVVDDSQLPKDRFSAERLKGVDSTLKIQPAKLEDSAVYLCASKLGWRRNTGELFFGEGSRLTVL.

The chain combines TRBV6-5 with TRBJ1-5, with 10 bases lining up with TRBD1. Per germline, CDR1 MNHEY and CDR2 SVGAGI. This CDR3 is 15 amino acids long. The trim removed 6 bases at V and 7 bases at J, leaving 9 bases unmatched. CDR3 DNA: TGTGCCAGCAGACCCGGGACAGGGGAGCCCCAGCCCCAGCATTTT. Its translation: CASRPGTGEPQPQHF.